This T cell receptor beta chain stems from a study of T-cell memory formation after mild COVID-19 (TCRdb year 2021). Study-level background: TCR sequence clusters from the two donors were largely donor specific. In a couple of donors, T-cell clones that expanded and contracted after mild COVID-19 were followed by sequencing TCRalpha and TCRbeta repertoires longitudinally. The cohort was made up of two young adult volunteers, one female and one male, who were previously healthy.

Ficoll-Paque density gradient centrifugation was the method used to isolate PBMCs. Instrument on record: Illumina NovaSeq 6000. Using 5'RACE with constant-segment primers, TCRalpha and TCRbeta cDNA libraries were constructed, with sample barcodes and unique molecular identifiers added in the process. Trizol reagent was used to extract RNA from every sample. Amplification of the libraries took two PCR steps, and the second step added a second sample barcode plus Illumina TruSeq adapters. Sequencing of libraries was performed on an Illumina NovaSeq with 2 x 150 bp paired-end reads. The authors processed their data as follows. The reads were demultiplexed and collapsed into UMI-guided consensus sequences using migec v1.2.7. Using mixcr v2.1.11, UMI consensuses were aligned to TRA and TRB V and J templates and then assembled into clonotypes. A clonotype was counted as expanded or contracted only when both edgeR and NoisET called the clonotype significant, with the noise models trained on biological replicates. For edgeR calls, the thresholds were a false discovery rate-adjusted p below 0.01 and a log2 fold-change of 1. As an exploratory analysis of dynamics, PCA with hierarchical clustering was applied to max-normalized trajectories of the 1000 most abundant clonotypes. The CD4 or CD8 phenotype of responding clones was assigned using the separately sequenced CD4+ and CD8+ repertoires. TCRdb's own reprocessing of the public reads used fastp at Q25 and MiXCR and kept productive beta chains. Rows are combined by CDR3 protein, so each entry shows the most common genes and DNA. The authors' filters were not applied to this entry. The sample data list some 210,000 distinct CDR3 sequences, and roughly 10% of these were observed just once. The top ten clones comprise roughly 3.2% of the sample.

Broader findings and caveats from the paper: Only a couple of mild cases were covered by the study, and larger cohorts that include severe cases with pre-infection samples were considered necessary. Some responding clones were detected in pre-infection memory, which suggested that pre-existing cross-reactive memory T cells had joined the SARS-CoV-2 response. SARS-CoV-2 specificity was not confirmed for the second-wave clones peaking on day 37. Balanced CD4/CD8 phenotypes were observed for clones contracting from day 15 to 85, whereas a bias towards CD4+ was observed for a second wave of clones expanding from day 15 to 37. Contracting CD4+ clones turned up mainly in the CM and EM memory subsets, whereas EMRA was where CD8+ clones were enriched.

The germline V gene (reference sequence) yields SEHNR for CDR1 and FQNEAQ for CDR2. A distance of 14 bases separates the germline ends of V and J, which lose 2 bases and 12 bases respectively. The CDR3, from cysteine to phenylalanine, totals 13 residues. This entry keeps only the CDR3 DNA: 39 bases, framed from base 1. Concerning this clonotype: Its recognized antigen is unknown. No base quality information exists; no much larger clone differs at one position.

The origin of this receptor is a man younger than 35 who had mild COVID-19 (a few samples of this study predate the infection). The sample titles of this study are shuffled in the database, so cell type and time point are left out; the donor was told from shared clones. Sequencing input: PBMCs or a T cell subset sorted from them (not recorded which). The chain employs TRBV7-9 and TRBJ2-1, with the D segment identity uncertain. The sequenced DNA is TGTGCCAGCAGCTTATCCCAAAGTTTATGGCAGTTCTTC. Its protein reads: CASSLSQSLWQFF.